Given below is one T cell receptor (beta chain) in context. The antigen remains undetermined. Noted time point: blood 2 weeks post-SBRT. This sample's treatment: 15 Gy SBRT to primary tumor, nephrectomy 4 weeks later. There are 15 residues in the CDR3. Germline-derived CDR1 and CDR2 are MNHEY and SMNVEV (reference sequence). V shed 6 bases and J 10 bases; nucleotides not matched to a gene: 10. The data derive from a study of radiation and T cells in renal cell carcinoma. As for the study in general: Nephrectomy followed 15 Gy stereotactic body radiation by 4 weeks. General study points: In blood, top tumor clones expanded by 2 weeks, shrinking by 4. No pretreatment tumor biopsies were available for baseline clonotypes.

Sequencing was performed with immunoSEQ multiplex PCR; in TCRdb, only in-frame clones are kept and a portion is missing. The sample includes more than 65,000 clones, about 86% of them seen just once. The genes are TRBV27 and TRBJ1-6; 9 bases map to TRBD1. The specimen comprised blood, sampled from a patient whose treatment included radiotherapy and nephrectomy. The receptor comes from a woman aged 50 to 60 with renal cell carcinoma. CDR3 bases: TGTGCCAGCAGCAATTCCGGGACAGGGTACTCACCCCTCCACTTT. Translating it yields CASSNSGTGYSPLHF.